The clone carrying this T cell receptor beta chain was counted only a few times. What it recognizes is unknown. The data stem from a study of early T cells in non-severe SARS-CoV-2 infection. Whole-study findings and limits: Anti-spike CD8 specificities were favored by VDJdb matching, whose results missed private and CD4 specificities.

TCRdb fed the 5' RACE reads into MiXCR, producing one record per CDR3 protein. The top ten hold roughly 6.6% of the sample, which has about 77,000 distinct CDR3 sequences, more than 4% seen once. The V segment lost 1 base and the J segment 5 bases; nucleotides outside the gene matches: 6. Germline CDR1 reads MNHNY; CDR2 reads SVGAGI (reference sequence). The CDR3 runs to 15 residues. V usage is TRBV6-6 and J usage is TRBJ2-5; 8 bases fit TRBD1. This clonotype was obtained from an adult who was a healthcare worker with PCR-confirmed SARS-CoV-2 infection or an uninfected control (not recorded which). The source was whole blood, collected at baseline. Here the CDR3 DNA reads TGTGCCAGCAGTTACTGGCCAGGGGGCGAGGAGACCCAGTACTTC. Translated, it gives CASSYWPGGEETQYF.